The 2 T cell receptor beta chains reported below all come from one sample, sequenced in a study of CD8+CD57+ T cells in acquired aplastic anemia. Researchers used genomic DNA as the template to profile TCR beta VDJ and CDR3. TCRdb re-derived calls from the reads in MiXCR, one entry per CDR3 protein. The sample contains around 79,000 distinct CDR3 sequences, under 80% of which appear only once. All sequencing subjects had displayed CD8+CD57+ cell expansion on flow cytometry. Sequencing used sorted CD4+, CD8+, or CD8+CD57+ T cells (not recorded which) from PBMCs. These receptors were obtained from a human donor with aplastic anemia.

This clonotype occurred many times. V is TRBV20-1 and J is TRBJ2-5; no clear D. This CDR3 contains 14 residues. The germline gives CDR1 DFQATT, CDR2 SNEGSKA (reference sequence). V shed 3 bases and J shed 0 bases, with 11 bases lying between them. CDR3 bases: TGCAGTGCTAGTTTGGACCCCAACCAAGAGACCCAGTACTTC. Its protein product is CSASLDPNQETQYF.

This chain links TRBV2 with TRBJ1-5; D is ambiguous. Trimming removed 3 bases from V and 0 bases from J, with 6 bases in between. Germline V gene lookup returns CDR1 SNHLY and CDR2 FYNNEI. CDR3 length equals 14 residues. The CDR3 region is CASSDSYSNQPQHF. Here the CDR3 DNA reads TGTGCCAGCAGTGACAGCTATAGCAATCAGCCCCAGCATTTT. The whole variable domain, filled in from reference TRBV2 and TRBJ1-5, reads EPEVTQTPSHQVTQMGQEVILRCVPISNHLYFYWYRQILGQKVEFLVSFYNNEISEKSEIFDDQFSVERPDGSNFTLKIRSTKLEDSAMYFCASSDSYSNQPQHFGDGTRLSIL.